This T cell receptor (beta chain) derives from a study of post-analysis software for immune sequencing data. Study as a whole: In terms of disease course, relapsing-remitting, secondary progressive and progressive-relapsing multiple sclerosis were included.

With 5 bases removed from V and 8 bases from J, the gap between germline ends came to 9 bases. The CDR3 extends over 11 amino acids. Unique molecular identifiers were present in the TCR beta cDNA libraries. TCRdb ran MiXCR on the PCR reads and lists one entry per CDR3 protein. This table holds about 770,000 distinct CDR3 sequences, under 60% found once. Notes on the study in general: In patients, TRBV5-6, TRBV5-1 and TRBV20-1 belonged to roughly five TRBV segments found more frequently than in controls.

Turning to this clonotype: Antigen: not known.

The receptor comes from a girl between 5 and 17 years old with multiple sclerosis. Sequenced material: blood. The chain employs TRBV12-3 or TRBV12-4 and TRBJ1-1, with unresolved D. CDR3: CASSKSDEAFF. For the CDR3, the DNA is TGTGCCAGCAGTAAATCGGACGAAGCTTTCTTT.